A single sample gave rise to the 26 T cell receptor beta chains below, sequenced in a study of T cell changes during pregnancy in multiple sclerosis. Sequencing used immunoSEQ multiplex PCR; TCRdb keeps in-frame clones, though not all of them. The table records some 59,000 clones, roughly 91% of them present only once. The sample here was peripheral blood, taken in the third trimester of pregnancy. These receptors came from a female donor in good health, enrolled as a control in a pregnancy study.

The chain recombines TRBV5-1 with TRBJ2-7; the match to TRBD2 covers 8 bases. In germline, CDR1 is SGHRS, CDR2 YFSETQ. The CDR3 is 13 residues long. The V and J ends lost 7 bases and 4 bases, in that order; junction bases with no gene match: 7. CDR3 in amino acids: CASSSGSGYEQYF. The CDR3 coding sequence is TGCGCCAGCTCAAGCGGGAGCGGATACGAGCAGTACTTC.

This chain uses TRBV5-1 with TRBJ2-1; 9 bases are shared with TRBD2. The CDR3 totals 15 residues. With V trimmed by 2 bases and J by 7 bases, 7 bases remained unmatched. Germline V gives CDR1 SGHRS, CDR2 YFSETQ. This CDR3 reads CASSFGGGGRNEQFF. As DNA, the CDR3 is TGCGCCAGCAGCTTTGGCGGGGGGGGAAGAAATGAGCAGTTCTTC. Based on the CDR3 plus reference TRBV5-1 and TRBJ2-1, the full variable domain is KAGVTQTPRYLIKTRGQQVTLSCSPISGHRSVSWYQQTPGQGLQFLFEYFSETQRNKGNFPGRFSGRQFSNSRSEMNVSTLELGDSALYLCASSFGGGGRNEQFFGPGTRLTVL.

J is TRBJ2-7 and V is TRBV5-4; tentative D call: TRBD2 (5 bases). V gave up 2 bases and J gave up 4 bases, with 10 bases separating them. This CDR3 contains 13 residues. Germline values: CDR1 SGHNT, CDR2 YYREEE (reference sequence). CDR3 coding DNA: TGTGCCAGCAGCTTTGGCACGGGGTACGAGCAGTACTTC. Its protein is CASSFGTGYEQYF.

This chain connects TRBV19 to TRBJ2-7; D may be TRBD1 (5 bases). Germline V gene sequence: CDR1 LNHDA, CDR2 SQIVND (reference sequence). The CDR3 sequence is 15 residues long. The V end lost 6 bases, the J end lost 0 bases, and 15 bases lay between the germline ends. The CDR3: CASRGPGGNSYEQYF. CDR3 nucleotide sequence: TGTGCCAGTAGGGGGCCTGGCGGCAACTCCTACGAGCAGTACTTC.

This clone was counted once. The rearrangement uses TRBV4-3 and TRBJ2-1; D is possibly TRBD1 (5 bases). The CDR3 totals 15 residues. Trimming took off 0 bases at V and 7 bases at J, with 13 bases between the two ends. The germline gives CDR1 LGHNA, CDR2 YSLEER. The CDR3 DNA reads TGCGCCAGCAGCCAAGATCCTCGGACAAGTAATGAGCAGTTCTTC. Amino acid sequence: CASSQDPRTSNEQFF.

The CDR3 protein is CASSPGQGPYEQYF. In DNA, the CDR3 is TGTGCCAGCAGCCCGGGACAGGGTCCCTACGAGCAGTACTTC. V is TRBV7-2 and J is TRBJ2-7, with 9 nucleotides matching TRBD1. The CDR3 consists of 14 residues. V dropped 5 bases and J dropped 2; count of bases not matched to a gene: 4. Germline assignment: CDR1 SGHTA and CDR2 FQGNSA.

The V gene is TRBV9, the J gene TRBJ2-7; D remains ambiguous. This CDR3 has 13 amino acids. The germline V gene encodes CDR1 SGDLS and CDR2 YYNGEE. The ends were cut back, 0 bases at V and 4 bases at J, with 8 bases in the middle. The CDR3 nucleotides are TGTGCCAGCAGCGTAGCGTACGGGTACGAGCAGTACTTC. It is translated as CASSVAYGYEQYF.

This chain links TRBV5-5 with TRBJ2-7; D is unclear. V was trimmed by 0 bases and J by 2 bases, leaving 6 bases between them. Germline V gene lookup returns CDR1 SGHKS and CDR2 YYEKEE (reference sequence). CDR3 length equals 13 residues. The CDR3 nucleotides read TGTGCCAGCAGCTTGGTATCAGCCTACGAGCAGTACTTC. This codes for CASSLVSAYEQYF.

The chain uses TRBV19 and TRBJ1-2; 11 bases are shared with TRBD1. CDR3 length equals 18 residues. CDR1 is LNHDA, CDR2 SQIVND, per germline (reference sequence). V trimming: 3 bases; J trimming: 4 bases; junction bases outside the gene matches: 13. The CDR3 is CASSIRNGQGALGYGYTF. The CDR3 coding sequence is TGTGCCAGTAGTATTCGAAATGGACAGGGGGCTCTAGGCTATGGCTACACCTTC.

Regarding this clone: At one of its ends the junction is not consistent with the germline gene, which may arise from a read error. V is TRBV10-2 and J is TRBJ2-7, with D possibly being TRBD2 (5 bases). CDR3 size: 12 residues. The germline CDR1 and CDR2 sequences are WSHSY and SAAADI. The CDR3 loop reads CASSAFTGILNF. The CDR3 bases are TGCGCCAGCAGTGCCTTTACCGGGATCCTGAACTTC.

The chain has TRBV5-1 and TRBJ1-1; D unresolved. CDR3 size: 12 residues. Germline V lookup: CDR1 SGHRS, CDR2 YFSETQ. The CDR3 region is CTSHGGNTEAFF. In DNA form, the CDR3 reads TGCACAAGCCACGGAGGGAACACTGAAGCTTTCTTT.

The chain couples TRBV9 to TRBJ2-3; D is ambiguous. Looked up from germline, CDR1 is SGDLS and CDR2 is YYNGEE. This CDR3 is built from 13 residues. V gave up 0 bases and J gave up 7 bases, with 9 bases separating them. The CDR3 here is CASSVDWRNTQYF. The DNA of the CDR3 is TGTGCCAGCAGCGTAGATTGGCGGAATACGCAGTATTTT.

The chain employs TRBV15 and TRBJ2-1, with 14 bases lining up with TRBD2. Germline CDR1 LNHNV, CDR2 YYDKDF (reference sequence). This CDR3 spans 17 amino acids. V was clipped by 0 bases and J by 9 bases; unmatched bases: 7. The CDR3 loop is CATSRDSMGLAGVEQFF. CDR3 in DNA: TGTGCCACCAGCAGAGATTCAATGGGACTAGCGGGGGTTGAGCAGTTCTTC.

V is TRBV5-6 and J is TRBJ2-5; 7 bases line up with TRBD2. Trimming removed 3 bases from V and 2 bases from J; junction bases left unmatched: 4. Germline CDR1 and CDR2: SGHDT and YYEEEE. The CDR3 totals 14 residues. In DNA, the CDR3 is TGTGCCAGCAGCTCAGGACTAGTACAAGAGACCCAGTACTTC. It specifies CASSSGLVQETQYF.

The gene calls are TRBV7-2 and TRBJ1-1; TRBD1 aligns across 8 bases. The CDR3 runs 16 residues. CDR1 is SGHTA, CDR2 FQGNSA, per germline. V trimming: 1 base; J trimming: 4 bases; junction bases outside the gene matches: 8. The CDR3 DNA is TGTGCCAGCAGCTTAGAGGGCAGGGGGCTAAGCACTGAAGCTTTCTTT. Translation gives CASSLEGRGLSTEAFF.

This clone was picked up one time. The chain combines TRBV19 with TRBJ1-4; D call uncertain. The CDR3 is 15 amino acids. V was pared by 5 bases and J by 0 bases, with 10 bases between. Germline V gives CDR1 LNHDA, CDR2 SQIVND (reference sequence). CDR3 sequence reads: CASSYRGATNEKLFF. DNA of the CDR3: TGTGCCAGTAGTTACCGAGGAGCAACTAATGAAAAACTGTTTTTT. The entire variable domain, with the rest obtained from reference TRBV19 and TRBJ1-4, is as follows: DGGITQSPKYLFRKEGQNVTLSCEQNLNHDAMYWYRQDPGQGLRLIYYSQIVNDFQKGDIAEGYSVSREKKESFPLTVTSAQKNPTAFYLCASSYRGATNEKLFFGSGTQLSVL.

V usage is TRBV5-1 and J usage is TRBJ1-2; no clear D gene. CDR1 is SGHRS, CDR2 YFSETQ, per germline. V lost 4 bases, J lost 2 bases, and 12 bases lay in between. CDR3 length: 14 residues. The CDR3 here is CASSTGRENYGYTF. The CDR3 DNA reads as TGCGCCAGCAGCACCGGACGGGAAAACTATGGCTACACCTTC.

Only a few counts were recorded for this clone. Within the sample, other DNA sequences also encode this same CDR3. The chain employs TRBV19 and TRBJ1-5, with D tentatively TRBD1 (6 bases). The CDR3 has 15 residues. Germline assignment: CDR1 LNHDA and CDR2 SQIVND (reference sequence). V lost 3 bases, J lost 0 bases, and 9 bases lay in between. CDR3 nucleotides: TGTGCCAGTAGTATTTGGGACACTAGCAATCAGCCCCAGCATTTT. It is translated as CASSIWDTSNQPQHF.

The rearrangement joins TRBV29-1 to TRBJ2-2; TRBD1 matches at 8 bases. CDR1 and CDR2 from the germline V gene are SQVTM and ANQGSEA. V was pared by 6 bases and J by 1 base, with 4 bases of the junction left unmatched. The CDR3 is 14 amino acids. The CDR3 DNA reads TGCAGCGTGTTGACAGGGGTGAACACCGGGGAGCTGTTTTTT. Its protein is CSVLTGVNTGELFF.

Here the CDR3 reads CASSPAVGDTGELFF. CDR3 nucleotides: TGCGCCAGCAGCCCGGCGGTCGGCGACACCGGGGAGCTGTTTTTT. The chain recombines TRBV5-1 with TRBJ2-2, with D unclear. CDR3 length equals 15 residues. Germline V gene data show CDR1 as SGHRS and CDR2 as YFSETQ. V lost 4 bases and J 3 bases, leaving 13 bases between the germline ends.

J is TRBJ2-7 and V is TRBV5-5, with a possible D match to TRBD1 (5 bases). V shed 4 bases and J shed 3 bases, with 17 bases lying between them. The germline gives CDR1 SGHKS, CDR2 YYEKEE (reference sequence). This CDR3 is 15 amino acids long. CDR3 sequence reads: CASSPQGKVLYEQYF. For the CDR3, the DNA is TGTGCCAGCAGCCCGCAGGGTAAGGTCCTCTACGAGCAGTACTTC.

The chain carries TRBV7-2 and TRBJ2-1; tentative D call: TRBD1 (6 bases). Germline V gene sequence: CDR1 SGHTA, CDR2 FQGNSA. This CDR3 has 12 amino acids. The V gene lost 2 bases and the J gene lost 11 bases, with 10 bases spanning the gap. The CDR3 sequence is CASSLTQGKQFF. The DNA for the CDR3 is TGTGCCAGCAGCTTAACGCAGGGGAAGCAGTTCTTC.

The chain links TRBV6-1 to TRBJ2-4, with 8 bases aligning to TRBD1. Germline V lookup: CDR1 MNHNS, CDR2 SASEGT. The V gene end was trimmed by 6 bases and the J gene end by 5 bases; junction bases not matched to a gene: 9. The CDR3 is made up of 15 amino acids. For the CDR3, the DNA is TGTGCCAGCAGGGACCTCAGGGGGCGTGAAAACATTCAGTACTTC. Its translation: CASRDLRGRENIQYF.

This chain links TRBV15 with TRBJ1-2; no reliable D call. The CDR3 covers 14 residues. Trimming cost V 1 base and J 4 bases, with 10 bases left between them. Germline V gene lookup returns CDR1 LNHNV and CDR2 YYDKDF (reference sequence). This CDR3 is CATSRGAGTYGYTF. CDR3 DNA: TGTGCCACCAGCAGAGGGGCAGGAACCTATGGCTACACCTTC.

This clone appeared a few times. The CDR3 loop reads CATSDTQYF. The CDR3 DNA is TGTGCCACCTCCGATACGCAGTATTTT. The chain recombines TRBV7-8 with TRBJ2-3; no firm D call. The CDR3 totals 9 residues. CDR1 and CDR2 from the germline V gene are SGHVS and FQNEAQ. The germline V and J ends were trimmed by 10 bases and 6 bases, with 5 bases remaining between them.

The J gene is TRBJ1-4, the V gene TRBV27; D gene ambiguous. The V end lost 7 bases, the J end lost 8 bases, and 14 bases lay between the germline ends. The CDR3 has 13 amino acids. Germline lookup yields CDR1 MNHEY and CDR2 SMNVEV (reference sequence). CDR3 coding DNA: TGTGCCAGCACGCGCAAGATGGGCGAAAAACTGTTTTTT. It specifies CASTRKMGEKLFF.